The clone carrying this T cell receptor beta chain was counted at least ten times. Its antigen is currently unknown. The data derive from a study of identical twins. General observations from the study: Insertion counts were lower in abundant cord blood beta clonotypes, a trend that memory repertoires did not show. For monozygotic twins, models underestimated out-of-frame TCR alpha sharing.

J was trimmed by 3 bases and V by 5 bases; bases with no gene match: 7. The CDR3 covers 15 residues. TCRdb reprocessed the 5' RACE reads with MiXCR, giving one entry per CDR3 protein. The data contain approximately 470,000 distinct CDR3 sequences, 12% to 15% of them seen just once; the ten biggest clones take up over 0.5%. The data also belong to a second study, concerning yellow fever vaccine responses in identical twins.

The rearrangement uses TRBV12-3 or TRBV12-4 and TRBJ2-7, with 10 positions matching TRBD1. The clonotype comes from a woman aged 18-30 years in good health. Material: CD4+ T cells sorted from blood. CDR3: CASSPLRDRGYEQYF. CDR3 DNA: TGTGCCAGCAGTCCACTTCGGGACAGGGGCTACGAGCAGTACTTC.